This TCR beta chain is from a study of T cells after yellow fever vaccination. Findings of the study overall: The appearance of a small share of clonotypes in both CD4 and CD8 compartments was observed. Abundant contaminating clonotypes from the bulk population could appear in FACS-sorted repertoires.

This clonotype was observed a handful of times. The antigen is undetermined. Deletions cut 4 bases from V and 4 bases from J, with 14 bases between. CDR1 and CDR2 (germline): SEHNR, FQNEAQ (reference sequence). CDR3 length equals 15 residues. Using its own MiXCR run on the 5' RACE reads, TCRdb lists one record per CDR3 protein. The sample lists 100,000 to 150,000 distinct CDR3 sequences, under 8.5% occurring once. The sequence was obtained from a man between 18 and 35 years old who received the YFV17D yellow fever vaccine. The chain employs TRBV7-9 and TRBJ2-1, with D possibly called TRBD1 or TRBD2 (5 bases each). Sequencing was performed on CD4+ T cells sorted from PBMCs, taken 9 to 11 days after the first yellow fever vaccination. CDR3 DNA sequence: TGTGCCAGCAGCTCCAGGGAGTTACGATACAATGAGCAGTTCTTC. As protein: CASSSRELRYNEQFF.